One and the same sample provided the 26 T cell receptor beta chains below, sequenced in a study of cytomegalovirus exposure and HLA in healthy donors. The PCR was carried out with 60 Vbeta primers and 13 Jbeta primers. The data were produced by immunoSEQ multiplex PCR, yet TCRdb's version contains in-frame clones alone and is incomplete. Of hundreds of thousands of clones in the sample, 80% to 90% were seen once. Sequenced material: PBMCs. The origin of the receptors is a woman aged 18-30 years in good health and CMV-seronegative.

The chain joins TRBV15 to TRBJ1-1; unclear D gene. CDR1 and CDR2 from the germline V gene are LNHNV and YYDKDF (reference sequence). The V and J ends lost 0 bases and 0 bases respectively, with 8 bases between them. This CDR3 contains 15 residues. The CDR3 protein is CATSRDREVNTEAFF. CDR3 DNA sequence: TGTGCCACCAGCAGAGATCGGGAAGTGAACACTGAAGCTTTCTTT.

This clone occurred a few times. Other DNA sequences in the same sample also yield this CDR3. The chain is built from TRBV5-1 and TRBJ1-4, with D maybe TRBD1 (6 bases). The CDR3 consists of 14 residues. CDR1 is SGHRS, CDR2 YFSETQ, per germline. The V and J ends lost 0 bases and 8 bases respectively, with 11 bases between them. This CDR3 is CASSLGGLGEKLFF. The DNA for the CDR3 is TGCGCCAGCAGCTTGGGGGGGCTGGGGGAAAAACTGTTTTTT.

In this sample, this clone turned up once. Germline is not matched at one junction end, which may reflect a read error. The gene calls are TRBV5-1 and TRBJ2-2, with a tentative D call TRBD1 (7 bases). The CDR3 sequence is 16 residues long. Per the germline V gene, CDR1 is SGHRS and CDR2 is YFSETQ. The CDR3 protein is CASSPGAGGNTGKLFF. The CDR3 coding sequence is TGCGCCAGCAGCCCGGGGGCAGGGGGGAACACCGGGAAGCTGTTTTTT. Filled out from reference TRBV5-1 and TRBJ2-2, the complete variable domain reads KAGVTQTPRYLIKTRGQQVTLSCSPISGHRSVSWYQQTPGQGLQFLFEYFSETQRNKGNFPGRFSGRQFSNSRSEMNVSTLELGDSALYLCASSPGAGGNTGKLFFGEGSRLTVL.

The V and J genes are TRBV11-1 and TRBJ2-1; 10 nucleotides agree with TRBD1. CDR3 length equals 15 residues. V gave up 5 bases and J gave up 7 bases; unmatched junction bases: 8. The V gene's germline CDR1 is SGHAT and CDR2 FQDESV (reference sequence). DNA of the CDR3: TGTGCCAGCAGCCCCGACAGGGGGCAACGGAATGAGCAGTTCTTC. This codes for CASSPDRGQRNEQFF. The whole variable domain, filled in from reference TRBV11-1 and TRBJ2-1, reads EAEVAQSPRYKITEKSQAVAFWCDPISGHATLYWYRQILGQGPELLVQFQDESVVDDSQLPKDRFSAERLKGVDSTLKIQPAELGDSAMYLCASSPDRGQRNEQFFGPGTRLTVL.

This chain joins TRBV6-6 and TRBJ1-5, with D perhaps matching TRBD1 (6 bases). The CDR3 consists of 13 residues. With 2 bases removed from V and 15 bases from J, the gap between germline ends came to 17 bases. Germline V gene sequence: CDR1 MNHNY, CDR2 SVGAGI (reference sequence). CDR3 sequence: CASSYRDNNRGHF. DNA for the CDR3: TGTGCCAGCAGTTACCGGGACAACAACCGGGGGCATTTT.

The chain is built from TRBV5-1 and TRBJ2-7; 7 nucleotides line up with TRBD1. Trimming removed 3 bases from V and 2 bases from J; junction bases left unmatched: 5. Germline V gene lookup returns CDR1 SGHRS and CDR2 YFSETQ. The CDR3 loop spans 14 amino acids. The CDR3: CASSSTGRAYEQYF. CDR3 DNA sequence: TGCGCCAGCAGCTCGACAGGGAGAGCCTACGAGCAGTACTTC.

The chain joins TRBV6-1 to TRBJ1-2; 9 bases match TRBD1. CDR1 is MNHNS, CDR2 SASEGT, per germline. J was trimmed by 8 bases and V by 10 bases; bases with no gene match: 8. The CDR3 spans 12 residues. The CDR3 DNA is TGTGCCATACAAACAGGGGGCTGGGGCTACACCTTC. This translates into CAIQTGGWGYTF.

The CDR3 is CASSLGGVRGNQPQHF. The CDR3 nucleotides read TGTGCCAGCAGCCTCGGGGGGGTAAGGGGCAATCAGCCCCAGCATTTT. The chain carries TRBV7-9 and TRBJ1-5; weak D call: TRBD1 (5 bases). This CDR3 spans 16 amino acids. V lost 5 bases and J 2 bases, leaving 16 bases between the germline ends. From germline, CDR1 is SEHNR and CDR2 FQNEAQ (reference sequence).

The CDR3 sequence is CASSRTGQSQPQHF. The CDR3 bases are TGTGCCAGCAGTCGGACAGGGCAAAGTCAGCCCCAGCATTTT. The J gene is TRBJ1-5, the V gene TRBV2; the match to TRBD1 covers 8 bases. The CDR3 has 14 amino acids. Trimming removed 5 bases from V and 6 bases from J; junction bases left unmatched: 6. The V gene's germline CDR1 is SNHLY and CDR2 FYNNEI.

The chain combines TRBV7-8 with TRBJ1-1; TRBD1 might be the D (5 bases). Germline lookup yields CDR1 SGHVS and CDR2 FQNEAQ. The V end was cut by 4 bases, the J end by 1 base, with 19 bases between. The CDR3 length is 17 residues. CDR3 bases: TGTGCCAGCAGCTCAGTCATCTTAGGGGTTGGGAACACTGAAGCTTTCTTT. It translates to CASSSVILGVGNTEAFF.

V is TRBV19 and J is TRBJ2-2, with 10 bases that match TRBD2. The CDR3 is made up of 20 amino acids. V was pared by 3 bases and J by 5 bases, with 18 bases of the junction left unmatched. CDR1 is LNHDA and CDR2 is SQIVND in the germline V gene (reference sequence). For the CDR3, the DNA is TGTGCCAGTAGTATTTACCAGCGGGGGGGCCGGCTGGGTTCGACCGGGGAGCTGTTTTTT. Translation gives CASSIYQRGGRLGSTGELFF.

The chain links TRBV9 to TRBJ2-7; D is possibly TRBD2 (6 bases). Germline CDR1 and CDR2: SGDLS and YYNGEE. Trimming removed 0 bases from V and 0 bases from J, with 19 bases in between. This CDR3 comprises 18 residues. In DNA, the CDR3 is TGTGCCAGCAGCGTAGATAGCGGAACCGCGGGGTACTCCTACGAGCAGTACTTC. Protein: CASSVDSGTAGYSYEQYF.

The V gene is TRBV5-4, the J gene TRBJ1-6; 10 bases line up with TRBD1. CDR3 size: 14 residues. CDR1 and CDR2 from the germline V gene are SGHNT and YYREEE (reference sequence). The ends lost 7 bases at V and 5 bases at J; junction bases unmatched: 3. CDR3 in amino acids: CASFGTGDNSPLHF. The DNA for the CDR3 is TGTGCCAGCTTCGGGACAGGGGATAATTCACCCCTCCACTTT.

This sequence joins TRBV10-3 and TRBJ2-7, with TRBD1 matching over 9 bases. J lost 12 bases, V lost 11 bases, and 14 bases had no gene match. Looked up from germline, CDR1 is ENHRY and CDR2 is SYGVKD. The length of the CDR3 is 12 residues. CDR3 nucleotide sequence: TGTGCCGGCGGACAGGGGCCGCGGCCTTTGTACTTC. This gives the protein CAGGQGPRPLYF.

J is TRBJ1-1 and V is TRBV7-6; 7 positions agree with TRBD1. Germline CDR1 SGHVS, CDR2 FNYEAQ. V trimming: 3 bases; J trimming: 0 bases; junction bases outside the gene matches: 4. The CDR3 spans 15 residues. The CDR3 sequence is CASSLETGLNTEAFF. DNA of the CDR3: TGTGCCAGCAGCTTGGAGACAGGGCTGAACACTGAAGCTTTCTTT.

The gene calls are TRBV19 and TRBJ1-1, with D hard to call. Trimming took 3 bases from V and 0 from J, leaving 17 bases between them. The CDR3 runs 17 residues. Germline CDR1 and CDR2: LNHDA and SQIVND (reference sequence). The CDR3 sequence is CASSMSVGVIMNTEAFF. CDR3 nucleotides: TGTGCCAGTAGTATGAGTGTCGGGGTAATCATGAACACTGAAGCTTTCTTT.

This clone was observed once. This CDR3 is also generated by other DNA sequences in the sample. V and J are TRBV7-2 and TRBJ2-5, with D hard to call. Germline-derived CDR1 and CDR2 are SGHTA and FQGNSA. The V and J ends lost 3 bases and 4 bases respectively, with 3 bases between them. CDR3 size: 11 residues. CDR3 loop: CASSFGETQYF. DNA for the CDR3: TGTGCCAGCAGCTTCGGAGAGACCCAGTACTTC.

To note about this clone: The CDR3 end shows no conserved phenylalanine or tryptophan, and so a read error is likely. Here the CDR3 DNA reads TGTGCCAGCAGCTACGGGGGGGGTGTCTATGGCTACACCCTC. Protein: CASSYGGGVYGYTL. The chain carries TRBV7-8 and TRBJ1-2; possible D gene TRBD1, 5 bases. The CDR3 consists of 14 residues. From germline, CDR1 is SGHVS and CDR2 FQNEAQ. Deletions cut 4 bases from V and 4 bases from J, with 13 bases between.

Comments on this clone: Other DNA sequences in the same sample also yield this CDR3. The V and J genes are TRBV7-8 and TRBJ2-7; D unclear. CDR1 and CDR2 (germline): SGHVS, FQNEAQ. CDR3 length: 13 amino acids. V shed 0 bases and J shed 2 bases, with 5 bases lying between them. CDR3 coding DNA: TGTGCCAGCAGCTTAGCGGGCACCTACGAGCAGTACTTC. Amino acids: CASSLAGTYEQYF.

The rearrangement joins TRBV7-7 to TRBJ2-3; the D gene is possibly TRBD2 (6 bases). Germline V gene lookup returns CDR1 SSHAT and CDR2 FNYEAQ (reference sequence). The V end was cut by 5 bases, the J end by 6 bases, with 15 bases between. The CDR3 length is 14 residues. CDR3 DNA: TGTGCCAGCAGCACCGGGACGGGGGATGATACGCAGTATTTT. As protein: CASSTGTGDDTQYF. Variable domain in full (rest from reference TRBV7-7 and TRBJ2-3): GAGVSQSPRYKVTKRGQDVTLRCDPISSHATLYWYQQALGQGPEFLTYFNYEAQPDKSGLPSDRFSAERPEGSISTLTIQRTEQRDSAMYRCASSTGTGDDTQYFGPGTRLTVL.

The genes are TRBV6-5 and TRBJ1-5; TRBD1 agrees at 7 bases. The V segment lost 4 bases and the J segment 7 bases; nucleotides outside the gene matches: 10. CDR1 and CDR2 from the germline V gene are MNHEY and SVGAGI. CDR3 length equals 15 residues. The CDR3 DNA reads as TGTGCCAGCAGTTCAAGACAGGGAGCCCTGCAGCCCCAGCATTTT. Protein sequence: CASSSRQGALQPQHF.

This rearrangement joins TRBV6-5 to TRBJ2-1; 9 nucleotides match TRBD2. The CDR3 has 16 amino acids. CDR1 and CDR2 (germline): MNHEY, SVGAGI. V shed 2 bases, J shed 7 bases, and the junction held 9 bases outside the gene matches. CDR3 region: CASSYNLAGPGNEQFF. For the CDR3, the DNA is TGTGCCAGCAGTTACAATCTAGCGGGGCCGGGGAATGAGCAGTTCTTC.

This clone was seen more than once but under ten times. CDR3 nucleotides: TGCGCCAGCAGCTTGCGGGGGGAGTCCGATGAGCAGTTCTTC. Its translation: CASSLRGESDEQFF. The chain links TRBV5-1 to TRBJ2-1, with 7 bases aligning to TRBD2. V dropped 1 base and J dropped 8; count of bases not matched to a gene: 6. Germline CDR1 reads SGHRS; CDR2 reads YFSETQ. CDR3 length equals 14 residues.

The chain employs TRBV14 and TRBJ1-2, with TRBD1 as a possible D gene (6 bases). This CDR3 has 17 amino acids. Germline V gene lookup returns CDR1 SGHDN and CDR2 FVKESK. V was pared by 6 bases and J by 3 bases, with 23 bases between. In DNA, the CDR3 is TGTGCCAGCAGTCCGACACCTCACTCCGGGACATACTATGGCTACACCTTC. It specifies CASSPTPHSGTYYGYTF.

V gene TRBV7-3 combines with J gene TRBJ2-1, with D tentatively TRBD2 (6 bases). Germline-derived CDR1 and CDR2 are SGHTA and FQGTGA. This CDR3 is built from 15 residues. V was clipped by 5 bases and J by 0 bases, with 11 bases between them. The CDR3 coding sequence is TGTGCCAGCAGCACAACCGGGGGCTCCTACAATGAGCAGTTCTTC. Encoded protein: CASSTTGGSYNEQFF.

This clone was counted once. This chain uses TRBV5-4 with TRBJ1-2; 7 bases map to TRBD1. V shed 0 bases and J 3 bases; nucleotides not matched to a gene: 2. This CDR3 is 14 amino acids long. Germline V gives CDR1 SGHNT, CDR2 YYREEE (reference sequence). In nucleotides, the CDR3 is TGTGCCAGCAGCTTGGTCGGGACAGACTATGGCTACACCTTC. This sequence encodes CASSLVGTDYGYTF.